These T cell receptor beta chains were read from a single sample in a study of cytomegalovirus exposure and HLA in healthy donors. Measured with immunoSEQ multiplex PCR; TCRdb has only the in-frame clones, and not every one. Found here are some 90,000 clones, roughly three quarters of them singletons; the top ten hold about 2.9%. Input material: PBMCs. These receptors were taken from a man aged 25 to 40 in good health and CMV-seronegative. Each CDR3 is given with its conserved first and last residue. The D gene is left open where the match is weak. Rows may omit the clone size; those that give it use once, few, many or a size class.

j_gene,d_gene,abundance,v_gene,CDR3nt,CDR3aa
TRBJ1-5,.,.,TRBV2,TGTGCCAGCAGTGAAAGCTGGGCCGGTCGTAACAATCAGCCCCAGCATTTT,CASSESWAGRNNQPQHF
TRBJ2-1,.,.,TRBV5-1,TGCGCCAGCAGCCCCGAGGGGTCAGGGGTCTACAATGAGCAGTTCTTC,CASSPEGSGVYNEQFF
TRBJ2-5,.,few,TRBV2,TGTGCCAGCAGTGACGATGGCAGTGAACAAGAGACCCAGTACTTC,CASSDDGSEQETQYF
TRBJ2-7,TRBD1,.,TRBV6-5,TGTGCCAGCAGCCTGGACAGGGGTGTGACCTACGAGCAGTACTTC,CASSLDRGVTYEQYF
TRBJ1-4,.,few,TRBV18,TGTGCCAGCTCACCCCGGGACACTTCAGCTAATGAAAAACTGTTTTTT,CASSPRDTSANEKLFF
TRBJ1-1,TRBD1,.,TRBV5-1,TGCGCCAGCAGCTTGGTGCAGGGGGACACTGAAGCTTTCTTT,CASSLVQGDTEAFF
TRBJ2-7,TRBD2,.,TRBV13,TGTGCCAGCAGCTCTAGCGGGGGGTCGTACGAGCAGTACTTC,CASSSSGGSYEQYF
TRBJ2-6,.,.,TRBV10-3,TGTGCCATCAGTGAGGAGAGTGTCTCTGGGGCCAACGTCCTGACTTTC,CAISEESVSGANVLTF
TRBJ1-6,TRBD1,.,TRBV7-9,TGTGCCAGCAGCCCCGGGACAGAAAATTCACCCCTCCACTTT,CASSPGTENSPLHF
TRBJ1-1,.,.,TRBV28,TGTGCCAGCAGTTTATGGTCGCAGGGAAAGCCTGAAGCTTTCTTT,CASSLWSQGKPEAFF
TRBJ1-1,.,.,TRBV5-6,TGTGCCAGCAGCTACCCACCAGGGGCCGCTGAAGCTTTCTTT,CASSYPPGAAEAFF
TRBJ2-3,TRBD2,few,TRBV7-2,TGTGCCAGCAGCCAGAGCGGGAGTACGCAGTATTTT,CASSQSGSTQYF